This T cell receptor (beta chain) is from a study of early T cells in non-severe SARS-CoV-2 infection. Study results and limitations: Matching results from VDJdb favored anti-spike CD8 responses, leaving private and CD4 specificities undetected.

Germline V gene data show CDR1 as SGHVS and CDR2 as FQNEAQ. CDR3 size: 15 residues. The V end was cut by 4 bases, the J end by 6 bases, with 18 bases between. This clonotype was picked up many times. Its antigen is still unknown. Unique molecular identifiers were added to individual cDNA molecules. TCRdb recomputed calls from the 5' RACE reads with MiXCR, one row per CDR3 protein. The table lists around 35,000 distinct CDR3 sequences, 5.5% to 7% of them singletons. The sample comprised whole blood. The V and J genes are TRBV7-8 and TRBJ1-1; unclear D gene. The TCR sequence derives from an adult who was a healthcare worker with PCR-confirmed SARS-CoV-2 infection or an uninfected control (not recorded which). The CDR3 protein is CASSSDWSGLSEAFF. CDR3 in DNA: TGTGCCAGCAGCTCCGACTGGTCTGGACTCTCTGAAGCTTTCTTT.